This T cell receptor (beta chain) was found in a study of Graves' ophthalmopathy and Graves' hyperthyroidism. The table lists this clonotype with a few counts. Antigen: not known. Findings of the study overall: Detection in blood was also observed for most expanded thyroid clonotypes above 0.001 frequency. In predicting ophthalmopathy progression, the model reached approximately 70% sensitivity and 72.22% specificity.

Amplification of TCR beta CDR3 regions used RNA transcripts. After a first-round RT-PCR with HTBI primers, a second-round multiplex PCR was run. MiXCR, applied by TCRdb to the multiplex PCR reads, yields one record per CDR3 protein. The repertoire holds around 1,000,000 distinct CDR3 sequences, with less than 45% as singletons. Germline CDR1 is SGHVS and CDR2 is FQNEAQ. The V gene lost 6 bases and the J gene lost 0 bases, with 17 bases spanning the gap. This CDR3 is built from 16 residues. Sequenced sample: peripheral blood or thyroid tissue (not recorded which). V gene TRBV7-8 combines with J gene TRBJ1-2, with D unresolved. This receptor was taken from an adult man with Graves' hyperthyroidism. DNA of the CDR3: TGTGCCAGCAGGCCTAACCCAGGAGTTTCTAACTATGGCTACACCTTC. It translates to CASRPNPGVSNYGYTF.